The 4 T cell receptor beta chains listed next were all sequenced from one sample in a study of OX40 agonist ivuxolimab in advanced cancers. TCRdb's table, derived via immunoSEQ multiplex PCR, lists solely in-frame clones and lacks some. The table shows 65,000 to 80,000 clones, with about 88% occurring only once. Source: CD4+ or CD8+ T cells sorted from blood, taken in a trial of the OX40 agonist ivuxolimab. The receptor set was obtained from an adult with an advanced solid tumor such as melanoma, head and neck, liver or kidney cancer.

V gene TRBV23-1 combines with J gene TRBJ2-7; a weak D match, TRBD2 (5 bases). TRBV23-1 belongs to the ORF category, with a function that is uncertain. Between the trimmed V and J ends, which lost 1 base and 2 bases, there was a span of 24 bases. This CDR3 is 19 amino acids long. The CDR3 DNA reads as TGCGCCAGCAGTCAATTCTTTGCGCCGGGGTCTCAAATAACCTACGAGCAGTACTTC. This codes for CASSQFFAPGSQITYEQYF.

The V and J genes are TRBV30 and TRBJ1-3, with 8 nucleotides matching TRBD1. The CDR3 length is 14 residues. The trim removed 2 bases at V and 1 base at J, leaving 1 base unmatched. Germline CDR1 is GTSNPN and CDR2 is SVGIG (reference sequence). CDR3 nucleotide sequence: TGTGCCTGGAGTTGGACAGGGTCTGGAAACACCATATATTTT. Translated: CAWSWTGSGNTIYF.

This chain connects TRBV5-4 to TRBJ2-5, with a possible D match to TRBD2 (6 bases). Per the germline V gene, CDR1 is SGHNT and CDR2 is YYREEE (reference sequence). The CDR3 loop spans 20 amino acids. Trimming removed 0 bases at V and 5 bases at J, with 29 bases between. CDR3 region: CASSLERGGWVGERAETQYF. The DNA for the CDR3 is TGTGCCAGCAGCTTGGAGAGGGGAGGCTGGGTTGGGGAGCGAGCGGAGACCCAGTACTTC.

V is TRBV29-1 and J is TRBJ1-2; maybe TRBD1 (5 bases). The CDR3 is 12 residues long. The ends were cut back, 5 bases at V and 2 bases at J, with 9 bases in the middle. In germline, CDR1 is SQVTM, CDR2 ANQGSEA. CDR3 sequence reads: CSVHGGNYGYTF. In nucleotides, the CDR3 is TGCAGCGTTCATGGGGGGAACTATGGCTACACCTTC. The full variable domain, rest sourced from reference TRBV29-1 and TRBJ1-2, is SAVISQKPSRDICQRGTSLTIQCQVDSQVTMMFWYRQQPGQSLTLIATANQGSEATYESGFVIDKFPISRPNLTFSTLTVSNMSPEDSSIYLCSVHGGNYGYTFGSGTRLTVV.